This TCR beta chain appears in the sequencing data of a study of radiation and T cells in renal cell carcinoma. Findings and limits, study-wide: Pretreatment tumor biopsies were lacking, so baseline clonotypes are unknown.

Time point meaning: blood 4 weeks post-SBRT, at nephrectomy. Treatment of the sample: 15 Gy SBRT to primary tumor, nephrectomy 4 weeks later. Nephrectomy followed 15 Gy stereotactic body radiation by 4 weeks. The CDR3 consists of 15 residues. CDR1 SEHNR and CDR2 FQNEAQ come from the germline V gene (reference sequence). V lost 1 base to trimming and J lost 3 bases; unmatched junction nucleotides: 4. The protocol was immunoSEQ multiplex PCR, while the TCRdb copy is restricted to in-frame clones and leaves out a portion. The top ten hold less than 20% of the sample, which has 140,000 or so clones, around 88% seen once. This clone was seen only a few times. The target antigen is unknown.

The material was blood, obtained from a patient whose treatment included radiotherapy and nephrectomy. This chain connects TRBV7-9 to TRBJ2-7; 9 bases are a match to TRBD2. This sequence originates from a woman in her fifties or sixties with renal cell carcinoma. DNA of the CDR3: TGTGCCAGCAGCTTAGTAGCGGGGGCCATCTACGAGCAGTACTTC. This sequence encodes CASSLVAGAIYEQYF.